A selection of T cell receptor beta chains follows, all from one sample in a study of blood T cell repertoires in COVID-19. Profiling relied on immunoSEQ multiplex PCR, and the TCRdb table lists in-frame clones only, not all of them. The table lists under 200,000 clones, 82% of them singletons. Source material: peripheral blood. These receptors came from a woman between 55 and 75 years old with COVID-19, enrolled during active disease. The CDR3 runs from the conserved cysteine through the conserved F or W. The D gene is left open where the match is weak. Rows may omit the clone size; those that give it use once, few, many or a size class.

clone_size	v_call	j_call	d_call	cdr3_nt	cdr3_aa
few	TRBV10-1	TRBJ2-2	-	TGCGCCAGCAGTGGGGACAAACACACCGGGGAGCTGTTTTTT	CASSGDKHTGELFF
few	TRBV6-6	TRBJ1-4	-	TGTGCCAGCAGTTCCCGGGGTGGAAAAGAAAAACTGTTTTTT	CASSSRGGKEKLFF
-	TRBV3-1/TRBV3-2	TRBJ2-1	TRBD2	TGTGCCAGCAGCCATCTCAGAGCGGGAGGGTCTTACAATGAGCAGTTCTTC	CASSHLRAGGSYNEQFF
few	TRBV7-9	TRBJ2-5	-	TGTGCCAGCAGCCCCCCCCCGCCGAGTCTACAGACCCAGTACTTC	CASSPPPPSLQTQYF
-	TRBV18	TRBJ2-1	TRBD2	TGTGCCAGTTCAAGCGGGAGGGCAACTGAGCAGTTCTTC	CASSSGRATEQFF
-	TRBV18	TRBJ2-5	-	TGTGCCAGCTCACCAAAGGTCGGCAGACTGGAGACCCAGTACTTC	CASSPKVGRLETQYF
-	TRBV27	TRBJ1-1	-	TGTCCCGAGAGGGGGGGTGAAGCTTTCTTT	CPERGGEAFF
-	TRBV5-1	TRBJ2-7	TRBD1	TGCGCCAGCAGCCCGGACAGGATTTCCTACGAGCAGTACTTC	CASSPDRISYEQYF
-	TRBV6-5	TRBJ2-7	TRBD1	TGTGCCAGCAGTTACGGCCGGGACAGCCTGTACGAGCAGTACTTC	CASSYGRDSLYEQYF
once	TRBV5-6	TRBJ2-3	-	TGTGCCAGCAGCTCCTACAGGGTACGGGAAGCGGCAGATACGCAGTATTTT	CASSSYRVREAADTQYF
-	TRBV6-1	TRBJ1-1	-	TGTGCCAGCAGTGAAGGGATACCCGGACAGACTGAAGCTTTCTTT	CASSEGIPGQTEAFF
-	TRBV6-2/TRBV6-3	TRBJ1-5	-	TGTGCCAGCAGCTGGACTGTTAGCAATCAGCCCCAGCATTTT	CASSWTVSNQPQHF
-	TRBV19	TRBJ1-5	-	TGTGCCAGTAGTTCCGGGGGTTATCAGCCCCAGCATTTT	CASSSGGYQPQHF
-	TRBV3-1/TRBV3-2	TRBJ1-5	-	TGTGCCAGCAGTTTCAGGGGCTTTCAGCCCCAGCATTTT	CASSFRGFQPQHF
-	TRBV27	TRBJ1-1	TRBD1	TGTGCCAGCAGCCCCAGGGGGCGCGAAGCTTTCTTT	CASSPRGREAFF
-	TRBV29-1	TRBJ2-7	-	TGCAGCGTTGAAGTAGCCTCCTACGAGCAGTACTTC	CSVEVASYEQYF
-	TRBV14	TRBJ1-1	-	TGTGCCAGCAGCCAATGGCAGGGAGGGACTGAAGCTTTCTTT	CASSQWQGGTEAFF
-	TRBV29-1	TRBJ1-1	-	TGCAGCGTTGAAGGGAAGAGGGCAGGCCCTGAAGCTTTCTTT	CSVEGKRAGPEAFF
-	TRBV28	TRBJ1-5	TRBD1	TGTGCCAGCACCAAAGACAGGGATCAGCCCCAGCATTTT	CASTKDRDQPQHF
-	TRBV19	TRBJ1-1	-	TGTGCCAGTAGGACAGGACCCGCGGCCACTGAAGCTTTCTTT	CASRTGPAATEAFF
-	TRBV24-1	TRBJ2-3	TRBD2	TGTGCCACCTTCCGGACTAGCGAAACAAACACAGATACGCAGTATTTT	CATFRTSETNTDTQYF
-	TRBV5-4	TRBJ2-5	TRBD2	TGTGCCAGCAGCTTGGGCCCCTGGACTAGCGGGAGGCAAGAGACCCAGTACTTC	CASSLGPWTSGRQETQYF
-	TRBV28	TRBJ1-4	-	TGTGCCACCTCGGGGTTGAGTGAAAAACTGTTTTTT	CATSGLSEKLFF
once	TRBV6-6	TRBJ1-6	TRBD1	TGTGCCAGCGAAATCGGGACAGGGGATTCACCCCTCCACTTT	CASEIGTGDSPLHF
few	TRBV5-1	TRBJ1-6	-	TGCGCCAGCAGCTTGCCAGGGGATAATTCACCCCTCCACTTT	CASSLPGDNSPLHF
-	TRBV19	TRBJ2-5	TRBD1	TGTGCCAGTAGTCCCGGACAGGGGGCGAGGGAGACCCAGTACTTC	CASSPGQGARETQYF
-	TRBV5-4	TRBJ1-6	TRBD1	TGTGCCAGCAGCTTCTCGACAGGGACAAATTCACCCCTCCACTTT	CASSFSTGTNSPLHF
once	TRBV21-1	TRBJ2-7	-	TGTGCCAGCAGCAAAGGGGGGGGGCGGACTAACTACGAGCAGTACTTC	CASSKGGGRTNYEQYF
-	TRBV6-5	TRBJ2-1	-	TGTGCCAGCAGCCGACTCCTCAGCTCCTACAATGAGCAGTTCTTC	CASSRLLSSYNEQFF
-	TRBV7-6	TRBJ2-1	-	TGTGCCAGCAGCTTTTCCGCTCCGGGACGGCGGAGGGATGAGCAGTTCTTC	CASSFSAPGRRRDEQFF
-	TRBV18	TRBJ2-6	TRBD1	TGTGCCAGCTCACCACAGGGGGCAGGGGCCAACGTCCTGACTTTC	CASSPQGAGANVLTF
-	TRBV3-1/TRBV3-2	TRBJ1-5	-	TGTGCCAGCAGCCTTACAACAGGGAGTCAGCCCCAGCATTTT	CASSLTTGSQPQHF
-	TRBV5-4	TRBJ1-6	-	TGTGCCAGCAGCGGGTCGATCAGGGCCAATTCACCCCTCCACTTT	CASSGSIRANSPLHF
-	TRBV5-1	TRBJ1-1	TRBD1	TGCGCCAGCAGCTTCTTACAGGGGCAGGACACTGAAGCTTTCTTT	CASSFLQGQDTEAFF
-	TRBV19	TRBJ1-1	-	TGTGCCAGTAGTATGAATCCCGGGGGCACTGAAGCTTTCTTT	CASSMNPGGTEAFF
-	TRBV6-5	TRBJ1-6	-	TGTGCCAGCAGTTACAGTGGCAATTCACCCCTCCACTTT	CASSYSGNSPLHF
few	TRBV5-1	TRBJ1-2	-	TGCGCCAGCAGCTTGGATGAGGGTGGCAACTATGGCTACACCTTC	CASSLDEGGNYGYTF
-	TRBV28	TRBJ1-5	-	TGTGCCAGCAATCTGGACAGCTCCTTTCAGCCCCAGCATTTT	CASNLDSSFQPQHF
-	TRBV4-2	TRBJ2-1	TRBD1	TGTGCCAGCAGCCGAGGGACAGGGCTATACAATGAGCAGTTCTTC	CASSRGTGLYNEQFF
-	TRBV11-1	TRBJ1-4	-	TGTGCCAGCAGCCCGAGGGAAACAACTAATGAAAAACTGTTTTTT	CASSPRETTNEKLFF
-	TRBV28	TRBJ1-5	TRBD1	TGTGCCAGCAGTCTCCGATTACAGGGGGCAAGACAGCCCCAGCATTTT	CASSLRLQGARQPQHF